The T cell receptor beta chain described here comes from a study of response to subunit inactivated influenza vaccine. TCRdb recomputed calls from the RT-PCR reads with MiXCR, one row per CDR3 protein. The sample comprises a few hundred thousand distinct CDR3 sequences, just over 20% of which are singletons, and approximately 10% rests with the top ten. For this clonotype: As yet, its antigen is unknown.

This CDR3 has 16 amino acids. V lost 5 bases, J lost 3 bases, and 10 bases stayed unmatched. Overall study results and limits: The authors proposed limited new T cell recruitment per seasonal influenza vaccination.

The receptor was derived from a man aged 50 to 69 who received an inactivated influenza vaccine. The rearrangement joins TRBV12-3 or TRBV12-4 to TRBJ2-7; 10 nucleotides line up with TRBD1. The sequenced sample was PBMCs from blood, obtained approximately 20 months after vaccination. CDR3 residues: CASSMGQGTTFYEQYF. Here the CDR3 DNA reads TGTGCCAGCAGTATGGGACAGGGGACTACATTCTACGAGCAGTACTTC.